The source of this TCR beta chain is a study of CD8 T cells in Susac syndrome. The multiple sclerosis controls comprised treatment-naive patients whose relapsing-remitting disease was stable or active. In contrast to the negatively isolated CD8+ and CD4+ T cells, TEMRA cells were FACS-enriched. The CDR3 has 15 residues. The V gene's germline CDR1 is KGHSH and CDR2 LQKENI. With 2 bases clipped from V and 7 bases from J, the junction kept 8 bases outside the gene matches. With random hexamers, roughly 0.45 to 1 ug RNA was reverse transcribed. MiXCR was run by TCRdb on the immunoSEQ multiplex PCR reads, yielding one entry per CDR3 protein. This sample has about 73,000 distinct CDR3 sequences, with approximately 94% found just once. This clonotype was recorded only once.

This chain joins TRBV18 and TRBJ2-4; 7 nucleotides align to TRBD1. Sequencing used CD8+ T cells from PBMCs. This receptor was identified in a human donor with multiple sclerosis. The CDR3 DNA sequence: TGTGCCAGCTCACCAGAGGCCCCGGGACAGAACATTCAGTACTTC. Translating it yields CASSPEAPGQNIQYF.